The sequence of this TCR beta chain was determined in a study of a mutant IDH1 vaccine in newly diagnosed glioma. Study in general: Treated patients, roughly 60% male and roughly 40% female, averaged around 40 years of age.

TCRdb keeps only in-frame clones here, not all; method: immunoSEQ multiplex PCR. The sample includes about 20,000 clones, roughly 88% of them seen just once. CDR3 length: 15 residues. V gave up 7 bases and J gave up 6 bases; unmatched junction bases: 14. Germline-derived CDR1 and CDR2 are LNHDA and SQIVND (reference sequence). A single count supports this clone. Antigen: not known. Study-wide findings and caveats: Pseudoprogression appeared unlinked to shifts in leading peripheral T cell clonotypes.

As for time point: baseline, week 1 (first vaccination visit). The treatment here: pre-vaccination baseline after standard-of-care therapy. Specimen: PBMCs, collected from a glioma patient treated with radiotherapy, temozolomide or both. The chain carries TRBV19 and TRBJ2-7, with TRBD1 matching 8 bases. The clonotype originates from a man in his forties or fifties with glioma. CDR3 nucleotides: TGTGCCAGTACCCCCCAGCAGGGGGCAATCGGCGAGCAGTACTTC. This codes for CASTPQQGAIGEQYF. Full variable domain (missing parts from reference TRBV19 and TRBJ2-7): DGGITQSPKYLFRKEGQNVTLSCEQNLNHDAMYWYRQDPGQGLRLIYYSQIVNDFQKGDIAEGYSVSREKKESFPLTVTSAQKNPTAFYLCASTPQQGAIGEQYFGPGTRLTVT.